This T cell receptor (beta chain) was recorded in a study of cytomegalovirus exposure and HLA in healthy donors (dated by TCRdb to about 2017). For the study in its entirety: According to an earlier analysis of several hundred of the donors, 200 million or so T cells yielded some 120 million unique TCR beta sequences and more than 250 Gb of sequence data. An early release covering about 600 HLA-typed donors comprised roughly 300 gigabases of sequencing data and 85 million to 100 million unique TCR sequences. Of the 300 to 500 genotyped donors, 65% to 90% were placed in the genetic ancestry cluster associated with self-reported Caucasian donors. The aim of the study was to test whether cataloging public T cell receptors could identify signatures of past pathogen exposure. The T cell repertoires of under 750 subjects were profiled by immunosequencing and related to cytomegalovirus serostatus. Along with the approximately 600-subject first cohort, a separate validation cohort of more than 90 different subjects was used. High-throughput TCR immunosequencing, statistical association of individual TCRs with disease status, and machine learning were combined to predict cytomegalovirus infection status. To study patterns of TCR occurrence, a later analysis re-analyzed previously published TCR beta repertoires from under 750 donors and added high-resolution HLA genotyping. Rather than using new phenotypic data, the later analysis identified candidate immune exposures from TCR beta sequences and from how often those sequences occurred across donors. In an earlier analysis of 587 of the donors, high-throughput TCR beta sequencing was used to judge whether each TCR beta V gene segment behaved as functional or pseudogenic. Donor age, sex, ethnicity and CMV serostatus were compiled alongside the repertoire data. In a later genetic analysis, genome-wide SNP genotypes for about three fifths of the 666 donors were used, and that subset was treated as a discovery cohort. Every repertoire in the discovery cohort had been generated on one and the same sequencing platform. HLA typing covered class I and class II loci at four-digit resolution. Typing coverage varied by locus: about 620-630 donors for A, B, C, DRB1 and DQB1; around 560 for DQA1; some 610 for DPA1; about 450 for DPB1. Several DR-DQ haplotypes were handled as single units for association and clustering because linkage in the cohort was strong. Among 300 to 500 genotyped donors of the cohort, an average of around 250,000 unique TCR beta nucleotide sequences was sequenced per donor, of which about 19% were non-productive.

Study-level results and caveats: Most TCR sequences were observed very rarely across donors, whereas some public TCRs were present in many individuals. In a later analysis, most CMV-associated TCR beta chains were found to appear HLA-restricted, with HLA associations seemingly driven largely by CMV exposure. The classifier was reported to diagnose cytomegalovirus status with high specificity and sensitivity in both the original and validation cohorts. When HLA alleles, especially DR and DQ, strongly co-occurred, TCR associations were difficult to assign to individual alleles. In vitro tests confirmed that a few of the cytomegalovirus-associated TCR beta chains recognize cytomegalovirus antigens. Correlated functional status among segregating V segments might reflect linkage disequilibrium, but an unknown experimental factor could not be ruled out. In a later genetic analysis, a missense DCLRE1C variant was associated with V-gene and J-gene trimming of TCR beta chains, and the association was replicated in an independent cohort. Because counts were too low, about 18 rarely observed V segments, including chromosome 9 orphons, were excluded from the earlier analysis of 500 to 700 of the donors. In a later genetic analysis, fewer N-insertions in productive TCRs were reported among donors in an Asian-associated ancestry cluster than the 666-donor mean. In a later analysis, HLA-associated TCR beta chains showed more clonal expansion and lower generation probabilities than non-associated chains that were equally common. HLA typing was unavailable for some donors at each locus, so association tests used only the typed subset. The authors suggested that the approach could potentially be generalized to other disease states and immunological phenotypes. In a later analysis, the rate of TCR association differed among HLA loci, with DRB1 alleles having the most associated TCRs and HLA-C alleles having the fewest. The sequencing pipeline was judged likely to have produced a cluster of highly shared sequence variants as a technical artifact. In the study, around 150 TCR beta chains were listed as associated with cytomegalovirus. The cohort was sequenced for TCR beta chains only, and without alpha or paired-chain data the features that could be detected were limited. The presence/absence analyses assumed that sequencing depth was roughly uniform across donors, and that assumption may not be true. According to a later analysis, parvovirus B19, influenza, CMV and Epstein-Barr virus appeared linked to several top co-occurrence clusters. The only immune exposure information available for the cohort was CMV serostatus. In a later analysis, 16,951 TCR beta sequences were associated with specific HLA alleles at a false discovery rate of 0.05. A further reported finding was that TCR beta sequences accurately predicted the HLA-A and HLA-B alleles for most subjects in the first cohort. Broadly in line with IMGT annotations, most TCR beta V segments showed up in productive rearrangements about 90% or about 30% of the time in an earlier analysis of approximately 600 of the donors.

The receptor library was made with the immunoSEQ multiplex PCR assay. The multiplex PCR relied on a mix of 60 forward primers for TCR Vbeta segments and 13 reverse primers for TCR Jbeta segments. A multiplex PCR assay on genomic DNA amplified the CDR3 region of rearranged TCR beta genes. The amplified TCR beta libraries were sequenced on the Illumina HiSeq System as 87-base-pair reads. From the authors' description of their analysis: Across the 640 or so repertoires, a later analysis counted approximately 83 million unique TCR beta chains, roughly 11 million of which were shared by at least two donors. Raw reads were error-corrected and collapsed into unique sequences by a nearest-neighbor algorithm in which closely related sequences were merged to remove PCR and sequencing errors. CDR3 sequences were aligned to IMGT reference sequences to assign V, D and J gene segments. For a sequence to be retained, a match of at least six nucleotides to both a V gene segment and a J gene segment was required. Rearrangements were called productive when the CDR3 lacked stop codons and stayed in frame with V and J; all others were non-productive. CDR3 was defined according to IMGT convention as the region running from the second conserved V-encoded cysteine to the conserved J-encoded phenylalanine. The earlier analysis of more than 450 of the donors excluded sequences that lacked an unambiguous match to a single V gene segment. In an earlier analysis of a few hundred of the donors, a V segment was called functional when productive rearrangements were above 56.7%, and segregating when the standard deviation between donors exceeded 5%. A statistical classification framework was developed to diagnose cytomegalovirus status using the catalog of TCR beta chain sequences. In a later analysis, V and J genes were assigned by comparing TCR nucleotide sequences against IMGT/GENE-DB human TR gene sequences. In a later analysis, CDR3 sequences and most-parsimonious VDJ recombination scenarios were assigned using the TCRdist pipeline. In a later analysis, each TCR beta chain was defined by its CDR3 amino acid sequence together with its V-gene family, and reads lacking a unique V-gene family were excluded. As a way to deal with suspected cross-contamination and a sequencing artifact, a later analysis dropped nearly 600 nucleotide sequences that were highly shared and had low generation probability. A later analysis calculated a clonal expansion index for each public chain from normalized within-repertoire ranks of inferred template counts. In a later analysis, generation probabilities were computed with a VDJ recombination model fitted to out-of-frame rearrangements, and the resulting probabilities were checked against IGoR. Hypergeometric tests were used in a later analysis to score TCR-TCR, TCR-HLA and TCR-CMV co-occurrence, with a repertoire-size bias correction applied to the TCR pairs. A later analysis estimated false discovery rates by permuting HLA or CMV assignments 20 times. In a later analysis, co-occurring TCRs were grouped with DBSCAN, and TCRdist sequence similarity was added when clustering was performed within HLA-allele-positive subsets. Repertoires with fewer than 30,000 or more than 120,000 public chains were left out of co-occurrence clustering, as were four to six repertoires with anomalous nucleotide sharing. TCRdb took this table from immuneACCESS and kept in-frame rearrangements with V and J called. Such tables lack part of the clones; where checked against another copy, unresolved V genes explain under half of the gap, and the rest is unexplained. The V and J calls and the clone size are those of that table, but D and trimming were determined from the DNA. The sample table holds about 170,000 clones, of which about 82% were seen once. The ten largest clones take up about 2.4% of the sample.

The cohort comprised some 700 healthy bone marrow donors. At the time of sampling, every cohort member was nominally healthy, though immune exposures that went unrecorded were likely present. The donor tested CMV seronegative, placing the donor among the roughly 340 seronegative members of the cohort. A peripheral blood sample was provided by each donor, and peripheral blood mononuclear cells were used for TCR beta sequencing. Genomic DNA was extracted from the blood cell samples with the Qiagen DNeasy Blood Extraction Kit. A remark on this clone: It lacks a known antigen. Base-call qualities are not available, and no considerably larger clone is one nucleotide away.

The receptor was derived from a male donor in good health and CMV-seronegative. The sample consisted of PBMCs.

The nucleotide sequence reads as follows: TGTGCCATCAGCGCGACCGGCAGGGATACGCAGTATTTT. Translation gives CAISATGRDTQYF. The chain is assembled from TRBV10-3 and TRBJ2-3; the D gene remains uncertain. Via the germline V gene, CDR1 is ENHRY and CDR2 SYGVKD. At the junction V is shortened by 6 bases and J by 6 bases, with 13 bases in between. From its cysteine to its phenylalanine, the CDR3 spans 13 amino acids. Only the CDR3 DNA stays, 39 bases, in frame from base 1.